The clone carrying this T cell receptor (beta chain) has just a few counts. Its antigen remains unidentified. V lost 4 bases and J lost 8, with 20 bases in between. Germline-derived CDR1 and CDR2 are DFQATT and SNEGSKA (reference sequence). The CDR3 runs 14 residues. This entry is derived from a study of post-analysis software for immune sequencing data. Study-wide context: The study covered relapsing-remitting, secondary progressive and progressive-relapsing courses of multiple sclerosis. General study results and limits: Normalized Chao1 diversity in multiple sclerosis patients fell significantly below that of controls. Clustering by F measure revealed strong co-clustering among samples prepared together in one batch. TRBV5-6, TRBV5-1 and TRBV20-1 belonged to a set of a handful of TRBV segments that were more frequent in patients than controls.

The TCR beta cDNA libraries carried unique molecular identifiers. The yield from around 1 to 10 million T cells was 500,000 or so cDNA molecules in total. TCRdb analysed the PCR reads with MiXCR anew, one entry per CDR3 protein. The sample consists of hundreds of thousands of distinct CDR3 sequences, about 60% of them appearing once. This sequence originates from a girl aged 2-10 years with multiple sclerosis. Sequencing was carried out using blood. J is TRBJ1-2 and V is TRBV20-1, with D possibly being TRBD1 (5 bases). In DNA form, the CDR3 reads TGCAGTGCTACCGGGATCCTTTTAAGACAGGGCTACACCTTC. This encodes CSATGILLRQGYTF.